These 5 T cell receptor beta chains share one sample of origin, sequenced in a study of post-analysis software for immune sequencing data. The antigens for these receptors are not known. TCR beta cDNA libraries had unique molecular identifiers. TCRdb analysed the PCR reads with MiXCR anew, one entry per CDR3 protein. This sample has about 800,000 distinct CDR3 sequences, with 25% to 30% found just once. Points from the study as a whole: Roughly 5 TRBV segments, including TRBV5-6, TRBV5-1 and TRBV20-1, were more frequent in patients than controls.

Sequencing was done on a sample of blood. The receptors were gathered from a girl aged 10-17 years with multiple sclerosis.

J is TRBJ2-7 and V is TRBV7-2, with 15 bases that match TRBD2. Unmatched junction bases numbered 10, after V lost 4 bases and J lost 6 bases. The CDR3 is 17 residues long. Germline CDR1 and CDR2: SGHTA and FQGNSA. CDR3 in amino acids: CASSSIPWTSGGGEQYF. DNA for the CDR3: TGTGCCAGCAGCTCCATCCCATGGACTAGCGGGGGGGGCGAGCAGTACTTC.

Written as DNA, the CDR3 is TGCAGCGTTCGGACTAGCGGGGCCCACGAGCAGTACTTC. Amino acids: CSVRTSGAHEQYF. The chain carries TRBV29-1 and TRBJ2-7, with 12 bases matching TRBD2. The germline gives CDR1 SQVTM, CDR2 ANQGSEA. CDR3 length: 13 amino acids. Trimming at V came to 5 bases and at J to 5 bases, leaving 4 bases not matched to a gene.

The rearrangement joins TRBV12-3 or TRBV12-4 to TRBJ2-3, with 10 bases fitting TRBD1. Trimming took 7 bases from V and 3 from J; bases not matched to a gene: 7. The CDR3 runs to 15 residues. CDR3: CASNLGTGVTDTQYF. CDR3 bases: TGTGCCAGCAACCTGGGGACAGGGGTTACAGATACGCAGTATTTT.

The chain combines TRBV7-9 with TRBJ2-3; D possibly corresponds to TRBD2 (6 bases). V dropped 0 bases and J dropped 1 base, with 14 bases sitting between them. Germline V lookup: CDR1 SEHNR, CDR2 FQNEAQ (reference sequence). The CDR3 covers 17 residues. CDR3 DNA sequence: TGTGCCAGCAGCTTAGCCTCCACAGCGGGCCGCACAGATACGCAGTATTTT. This translates into CASSLASTAGRTDTQYF.

The V and J genes are TRBV7-2 and TRBJ2-2; TRBD1 agrees at 7 bases. From germline, CDR1 is SGHTA and CDR2 FQGNSA. The CDR3 runs to 16 residues. Trimming removed 4 bases from V and 0 bases from J; junction bases left unmatched: 5. The CDR3 region is CASSWRTGANTGELFF. The CDR3 nucleotides are TGTGCCAGCAGCTGGCGGACAGGAGCGAACACCGGGGAGCTGTTTTTT.